The rows below give T cell receptor beta chains drawn from one sample of a study of tumor-infiltrating lymphocytes in primary liver carcinoma. TCRdb called the multiplex PCR reads again in MiXCR, with one record for every CDR3 protein. Of tens of thousands of distinct CDR3 sequences listed, roughly 75% are singletons. What was sequenced was tumor-adjacent normal liver tissue. These receptors all come from a woman in her 30s with primary liver carcinoma and hepatitis B virus infection. Both conserved end residues are part of each CDR3. D genes are given only for firm matches. Some rows have no size entry. The others give once, few or many, or a class for an expanded clone.

14	NA	TRBV4-1	once	TRBJ2-5	TGTGCCACCATCCAAGAAGAGAGGGCCGTGACCCAGTACTTC	CATIQEERAVTQYF
13	NA	TRBV7-9	many	TRBJ1-2	TGTGCCAGCAGCTTCACATCGAACTATGGCTACACCTTC	CASSFTSNYGYTF
14	TRBD2	TRBV4-1	NA	TRBJ2-5	TGCACCAGCAGCCAAGAAGGGAGGGCCGTGACCCAGCACTTC	CTSSQEGRAVTQHF
10	NA	TRBV6-1	once	TRBJ1-5	TGTGCCAGCAGCCTTCGGCCCCGGCATTTT	CASSLRPRHF
13	NA	TRBV6-6	NA	TRBJ2-5	TGTGTCAGCAGTCGACGGGACCTAGATACCCAGTACTTC	CVSSRRDLDTQYF
14	NA	TRBV6-5	once	TRBJ1-4	TGTATCAGCAGGGACCTTGCAACTAATGAAAAACTGTTTTTT	CISRDLATNEKLFF
13	NA	TRBV6-6	NA	TRBJ2-6	TGTGCCAGCAAATTGGTGGGGGCCAACGTCCCGACTTTC	CASKLVGANVPTF
18	NA	TRBV4-1	NA	TRBJ2-6	TGCGCCAGCAGCCAAGATCAAATAGGGCCCTCTGGGGCCAACGTCCTGGCTTTC	CASSQDQIGPSGANVLAF
16	NA	TRBV11-2	NA	TRBJ2-1	TGTGTCACCAGCTGGGCCGGGACAAGGGGAAACAATGAGCAGTTCTTC	CVTSWAGTRGNNEQFF
13	NA	TRBV6-2/TRBV6-3	once	TRBJ2-3	TGTGCCAGCAGCACGGGAGCCACTGATATGCAGTATTTT	CASSTGATDMQYF
15	TRBD1	TRBV4-3	NA	TRBJ2-3	TGCGCCAGCCGAACCCAGGACAGGGAATCAGGTACGCAGTATTTT	CASRTQDRESGTQYF
16	NA	TRBV6-5	once	TRBJ2-7	TGTGCCAGCCGAGATAGCAGGAGTTTCCCCTCCTACGAGCAGTACTTC	CASRDSRSFPSYEQYF
16	TRBD2	TRBV6-1	many	TRBJ2-1	TGTGCCAGCAGTGAAGCGGGGGGGTCTGGGTACGATGAGCAGTTCTTC	CASSEAGGSGYDEQFF
15	TRBD2	TRBV4-3	NA	TRBJ2-5	TGTACCAGCAGCCAAGTCCGGCGGGAGCGGGAGACCCAGTACTTC	CTSSQVRRERETQYF
19	TRBD1	TRBV6-2/TRBV6-3	NA	TRBJ2-3	TGTGCCAGCAGTTACCCCAAATCCTGGGACAGGTCTAGCACAGATAGGCAGTATTTT	CASSYPKSWDRSSTDRQYF
13	NA	TRBV6-6	NA	TRBJ1-2	TGTGCCAGCAGTCGGACAATGAACTATGGCTATACCTTC	CASSRTMNYGYTF
17	TRBD2	TRBV28	NA	TRBJ2-1	TGTGCCAGCGCCCACTACTGGGGAGGGCTATCCTACAATGAGCAGTTCTTC	CASAHYWGGLSYNEQFF
13	NA	TRBV4-3	NA	TRBJ2-7	TGCGCAAGCAGCCAAGATTGGGGGAACGAGCTGTACTTC	CASSQDWGNELYF
14	TRBD2	TRBV6-6	once	TRBJ2-5	TGTGTCAGCACTAGCGGGAAAAGGGAAAAGACCCAGTACTTC	CVSTSGKREKTQYF
13	NA	TRBV12-3/TRBV12-4	NA	TRBJ2-1	TGTGTCAGCGGACTGGGTCCACTCAATGAGCAGTTCTTC	CVSGLGPLNEQFF
13	NA	TRBV12-3/TRBV12-4	NA	TRBJ2-1	TGTACCAGCAGTTTGGGGCGGTACAGTGAGCAATTCTTC	CTSSLGRYSEQFF